Listed below are T cell receptor beta chains from one sample, sequenced in a study of PD-1 blockade in classical Hodgkin lymphoma. TCRdb keeps only in-frame clones here, not all; method: immunoSEQ multiplex PCR. The table shows roughly 20,000 clones, with around 75% occurring only once. The source was CD4+ T cells from blood, collected before the fourth cycle of nivolumab. The receptors derive from a human donor with classical Hodgkin lymphoma. The CDR3 runs from the conserved cysteine through the conserved F or W. D genes are given only for firm matches. Clone size appears in some rows only: once, few, many, or a class for an expanded clone.

d_gene: TRBD1; abundance: NA; v_gene: TRBV11-1; j_gene: TRBJ2-7; CDR3aa: CASSLAWDRGYEQYF; CDR3nt: TGTGCCAGCAGCTTAGCGTGGGACAGGGGCTACGAGCAGTACTTC
d_gene: NA; abundance: NA; v_gene: TRBV10-3; j_gene: TRBJ1-5; CDR3aa: CAISALLTGKPQHF; CDR3nt: TGTGCCATCAGTGCCCTCCTTACAGGGAAGCCCCAGCATTTT
d_gene: NA; abundance: few; v_gene: TRBV2; j_gene: TRBJ1-2; CDR3aa: CASSGQSYGYTF; CDR3nt: TGTGCCAGCAGTGGACAGTCGTATGGCTACACCTTC
d_gene: NA; abundance: once; v_gene: TRBV27; j_gene: TRBJ2-7; CDR3aa: CASSVWGSASYEQYF; CDR3nt: TGTGCCAGCAGCGTGTGGGGGAGCGCATCCTACGAGCAGTACTTC
d_gene: TRBD1; abundance: NA; v_gene: TRBV10-3; j_gene: TRBJ2-7; CDR3aa: CAISPTGQTYEQYF; CDR3nt: TGTGCCATCAGTCCTACGGGACAGACATACGAGCAGTACTTC
d_gene: TRBD2; abundance: NA; v_gene: TRBV18; j_gene: TRBJ2-3; CDR3aa: CASSTSGRPSTDTQYF; CDR3nt: TGTGCCAGCTCAACTAGCGGGAGACCTAGCACAGATACGCAGTATTTT
d_gene: TRBD1; abundance: few; v_gene: TRBV9; j_gene: TRBJ2-2; CDR3aa: CASSVGLGTGANTGELFF; CDR3nt: TGTGCCAGCAGCGTAGGCCTTGGGACAGGGGCGAACACCGGGGAGCTGTTTTTT
d_gene: TRBD2; abundance: once; v_gene: TRBV14; j_gene: TRBJ2-1; CDR3aa: CASGNPSGNTYNEQFF; CDR3nt: TGTGCCAGCGGCAACCCCAGCGGGAACACCTACAATGAGCAGTTCTTC
d_gene: NA; abundance: NA; v_gene: TRBV7-3; j_gene: TRBJ2-7; CDR3aa: CASSPAGNYEQYF; CDR3nt: TGTGCCAGCAGCCCAGCAGGGAACTACGAGCAGTACTTC
d_gene: NA; abundance: NA; v_gene: TRBV11-3; j_gene: TRBJ1-1; CDR3aa: CASSSRGGRTEAFF; CDR3nt: TGTGCCAGCAGCTCAAGGGGGGGGCGGACTGAAGCTTTCTTT
d_gene: NA; abundance: once; v_gene: TRBV30; j_gene: TRBJ2-1; CDR3aa: CAWSKGVAEQFF; CDR3nt: TGTGCCTGGAGCAAGGGGGTAGCTGAGCAGTTCTTC
d_gene: TRBD1; abundance: NA; v_gene: TRBV27; j_gene: TRBJ1-1; CDR3aa: CASSESPHRGRRLRRSEEEAFF; CDR3nt: TGTGCCAGCAGTGAATCCCCTCACAGGGGGCGTCGGCTCCGCAGGTCGGAGGAAGAAGCTTTCTTT
d_gene: TRBD2; abundance: NA; v_gene: TRBV10-3; j_gene: TRBJ2-1; CDR3aa: CAIRSTSGPYNEQFF; CDR3nt: TGTGCCATCAGGTCTACTAGCGGACCGTACAATGAGCAGTTCTTC
d_gene: TRBD2; abundance: NA; v_gene: TRBV5-1; j_gene: TRBJ2-3; CDR3aa: CASSWTSGGGTDTQYF; CDR3nt: TGCGCCAGCAGCTGGACTAGCGGGGGTGGCACAGATACGCAGTATTTT
d_gene: NA; abundance: few; v_gene: TRBV5-1; j_gene: TRBJ1-2; CDR3aa: CASSLSRRRDGYTF; CDR3nt: TGCGCCAGCAGCTTGAGTAGGAGGAGGGATGGCTACACCTTC
d_gene: NA; abundance: NA; v_gene: TRBV27; j_gene: TRBJ2-2; CDR3aa: CASRNGQTTGELFF; CDR3nt: TGTGCCAGCAGAAATGGACAGACCACCGGGGAGCTGTTTTTT
d_gene: TRBD2; abundance: NA; v_gene: TRBV28; j_gene: TRBJ2-7; CDR3aa: CASSVRPSGEQYF; CDR3nt: TGTGCCAGCAGTGTTAGGCCTAGCGGGGAGCAGTACTTC